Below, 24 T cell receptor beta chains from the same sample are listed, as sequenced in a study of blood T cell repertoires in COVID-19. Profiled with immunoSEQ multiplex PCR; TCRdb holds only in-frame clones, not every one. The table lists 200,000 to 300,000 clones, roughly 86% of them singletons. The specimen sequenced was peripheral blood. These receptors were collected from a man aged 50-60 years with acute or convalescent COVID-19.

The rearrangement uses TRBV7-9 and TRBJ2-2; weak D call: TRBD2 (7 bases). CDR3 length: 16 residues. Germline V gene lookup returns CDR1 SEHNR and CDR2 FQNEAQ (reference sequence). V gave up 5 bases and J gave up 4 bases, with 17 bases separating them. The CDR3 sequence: CASSVKRGHPTGELFF. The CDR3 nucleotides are TGTGCCAGCAGCGTTAAGCGGGGACACCCCACCGGGGAGCTGTTTTTT.

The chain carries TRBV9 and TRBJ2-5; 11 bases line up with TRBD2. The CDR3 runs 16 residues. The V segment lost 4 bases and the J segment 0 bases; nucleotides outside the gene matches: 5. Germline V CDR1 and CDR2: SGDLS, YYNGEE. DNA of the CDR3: TGTGCCAGCAGCACCCCTAGCGGGGGGTACCAAGAGACCCAGTACTTC. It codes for CASSTPSGGYQETQYF.

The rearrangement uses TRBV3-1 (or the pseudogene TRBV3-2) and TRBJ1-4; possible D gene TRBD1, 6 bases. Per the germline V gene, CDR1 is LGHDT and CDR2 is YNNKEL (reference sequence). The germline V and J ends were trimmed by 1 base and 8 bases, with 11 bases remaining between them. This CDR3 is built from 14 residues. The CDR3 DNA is TGTGCCAGCAGCCAAGCAGGGGCTACGGAAAAACTGTTTTTT. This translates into CASSQAGATEKLFF.

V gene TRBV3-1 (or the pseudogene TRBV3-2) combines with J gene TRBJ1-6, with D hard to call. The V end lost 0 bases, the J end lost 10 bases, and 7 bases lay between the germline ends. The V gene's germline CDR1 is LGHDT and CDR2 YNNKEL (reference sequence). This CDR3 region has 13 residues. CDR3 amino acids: CASSQDGTSPLHF. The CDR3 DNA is TGTGCCAGCAGCCAAGATGGCACGTCACCCCTCCACTTT.

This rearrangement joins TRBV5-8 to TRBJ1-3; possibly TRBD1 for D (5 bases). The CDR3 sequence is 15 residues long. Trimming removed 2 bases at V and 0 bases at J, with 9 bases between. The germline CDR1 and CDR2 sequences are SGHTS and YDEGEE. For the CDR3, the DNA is TGTGCCAGCAGCTTCGGACAAGTCTCTGGAAACACCATATATTTT. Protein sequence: CASSFGQVSGNTIYF.

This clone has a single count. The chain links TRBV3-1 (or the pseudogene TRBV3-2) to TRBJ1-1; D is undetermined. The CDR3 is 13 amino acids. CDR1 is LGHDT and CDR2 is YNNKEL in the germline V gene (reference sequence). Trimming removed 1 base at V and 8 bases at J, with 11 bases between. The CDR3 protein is CASSQGASSEAFF. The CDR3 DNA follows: TGTGCCAGCAGCCAAGGGGCGAGCTCAGAAGCTTTCTTT.

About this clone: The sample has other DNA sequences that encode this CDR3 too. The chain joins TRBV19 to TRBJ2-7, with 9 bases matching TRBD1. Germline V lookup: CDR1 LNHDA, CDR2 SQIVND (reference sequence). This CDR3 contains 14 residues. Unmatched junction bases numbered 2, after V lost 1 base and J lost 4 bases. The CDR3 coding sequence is TGTGCCAGTAGTATAGCCGGGACAGGGTACGAGCAGTACTTC. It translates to CASSIAGTGYEQYF.

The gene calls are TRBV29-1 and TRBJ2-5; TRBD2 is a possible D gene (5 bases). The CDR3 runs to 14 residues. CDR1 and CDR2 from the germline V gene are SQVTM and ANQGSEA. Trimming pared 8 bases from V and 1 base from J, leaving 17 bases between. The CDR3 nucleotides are TGCAGCACTGAACTAGGCCCTCTCCAAGAGACCCAGTACTTC. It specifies CSTELGPLQETQYF.

This chain's CDR3 is CASSLTGAEEQFF. For the CDR3, the DNA is TGTGCCAGCAGCCTAACAGGGGCCGAGGAGCAGTTCTTC. The V and J genes are TRBV12-3 or TRBV12-4 and TRBJ2-1; TRBD1 agrees at 7 bases. The CDR3 is 13 amino acids. The junction had 9 bases not matched to a gene; V was cut back by 6 bases and J by 10 bases.

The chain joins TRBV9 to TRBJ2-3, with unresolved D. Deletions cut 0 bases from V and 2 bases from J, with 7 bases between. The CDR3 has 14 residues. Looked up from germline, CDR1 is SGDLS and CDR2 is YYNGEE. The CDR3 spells CASSVGPDTDTQYF. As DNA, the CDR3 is TGTGCCAGCAGCGTAGGTCCAGACACAGATACGCAGTATTTT.

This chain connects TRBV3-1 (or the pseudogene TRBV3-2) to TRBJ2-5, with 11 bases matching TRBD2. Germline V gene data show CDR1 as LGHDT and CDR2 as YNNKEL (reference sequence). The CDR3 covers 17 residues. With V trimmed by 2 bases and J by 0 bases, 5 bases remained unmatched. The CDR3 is CASSQPPSGRYQETQYF. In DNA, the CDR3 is TGTGCCAGCAGCCAACCCCCTAGCGGGAGGTACCAAGAGACCCAGTACTTC.

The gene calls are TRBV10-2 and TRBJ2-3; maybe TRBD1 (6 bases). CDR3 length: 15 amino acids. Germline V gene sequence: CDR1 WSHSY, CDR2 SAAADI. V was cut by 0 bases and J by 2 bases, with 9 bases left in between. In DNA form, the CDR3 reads TGCGCCAGCAGTGAGTCGAGGGGGTTCACAGATACGCAGTATTTT. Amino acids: CASSESRGFTDTQYF.

The CDR3 protein is CASSYTGGASGEQYF. The CDR3 DNA sequence: TGTGCCAGCAGTTACACTGGAGGAGCCTCCGGCGAGCAGTACTTC. This sequence joins TRBV28 and TRBJ2-7; D might be TRBD2 (5 bases). Germline CDR1 reads MDHEN; CDR2 reads SYDVKM. Trimming removed 4 bases at V and 6 bases at J, with 19 bases between. The CDR3 is 15 residues long.

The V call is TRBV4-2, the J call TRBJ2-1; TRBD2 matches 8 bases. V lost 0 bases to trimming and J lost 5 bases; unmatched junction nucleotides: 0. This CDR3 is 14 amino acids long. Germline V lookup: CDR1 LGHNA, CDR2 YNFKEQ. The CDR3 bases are TGTGCCAGCAGCCAAGAACTAGCGGACAATGAGCAGTTCTTC. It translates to CASSQELADNEQFF.

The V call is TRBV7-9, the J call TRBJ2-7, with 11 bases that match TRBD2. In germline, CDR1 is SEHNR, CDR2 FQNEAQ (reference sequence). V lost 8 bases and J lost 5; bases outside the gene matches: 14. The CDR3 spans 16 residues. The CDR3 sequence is CASQLAGARDAHEQYF. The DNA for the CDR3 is TGTGCCAGCCAACTAGCGGGAGCTAGGGACGCCCACGAGCAGTACTTC.

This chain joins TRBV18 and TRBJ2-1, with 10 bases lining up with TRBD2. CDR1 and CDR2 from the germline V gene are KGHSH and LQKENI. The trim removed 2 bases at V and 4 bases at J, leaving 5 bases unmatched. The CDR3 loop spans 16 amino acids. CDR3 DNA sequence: TGTGCCAGCTCACCAGAACTAGCGGGGAGTTACAATGAGCAGTTCTTC. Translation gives CASSPELAGSYNEQFF.

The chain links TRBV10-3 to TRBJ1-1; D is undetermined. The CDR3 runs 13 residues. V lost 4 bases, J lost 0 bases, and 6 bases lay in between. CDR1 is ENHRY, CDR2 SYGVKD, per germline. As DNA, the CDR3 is TGTGCCATCAGTGGCGAGGTGAACACTGAAGCTTTCTTT. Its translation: CAISGEVNTEAFF.

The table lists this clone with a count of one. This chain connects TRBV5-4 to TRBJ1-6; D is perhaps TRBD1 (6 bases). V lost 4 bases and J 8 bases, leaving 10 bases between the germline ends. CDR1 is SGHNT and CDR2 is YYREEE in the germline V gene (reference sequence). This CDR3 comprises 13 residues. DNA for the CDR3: TGTGCCAGCAGCCCAAACAGGGATTCACCCCTCCACTTT. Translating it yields CASSPNRDSPLHF.

CDR3 nucleotides: TGTGCCAGCAGTTATGGAGGGACGGACCCGGAGACCCAGTACTTC. This codes for CASSYGGTDPETQYF. The chain uses TRBV6-5 and TRBJ2-5, with D tentatively TRBD2 (6 bases). The ends were cut back, 3 bases at V and 5 bases at J, with 16 bases in the middle. CDR1 is MNHEY, CDR2 SVGAGI, per germline. The CDR3 consists of 15 residues.

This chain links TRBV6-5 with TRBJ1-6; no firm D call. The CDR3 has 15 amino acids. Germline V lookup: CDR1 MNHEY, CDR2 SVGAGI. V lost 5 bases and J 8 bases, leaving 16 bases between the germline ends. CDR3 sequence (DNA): TGTGCCAGCAGTCAGACATCTCCTTCGGATTCACCCCTCCACTTT. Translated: CASSQTSPSDSPLHF.

The DNA of the CDR3 is TGTGCCATTGGGACAGGGGGCTTTGGCTACACCTTC. It translates to CAIGTGGFGYTF. The chain couples TRBV7-9 to TRBJ1-2, with 12 bases lining up with TRBD1. This CDR3 spans 12 amino acids. The V segment lost 10 bases and the J segment 7 bases; nucleotides outside the gene matches: 4. Per the germline V gene, CDR1 is SEHNR and CDR2 is FQNEAQ (reference sequence).

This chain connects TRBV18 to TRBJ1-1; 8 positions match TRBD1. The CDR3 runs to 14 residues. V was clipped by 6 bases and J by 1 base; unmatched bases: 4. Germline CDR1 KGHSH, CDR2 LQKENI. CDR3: CASSPGTGNTEAFF. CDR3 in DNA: TGTGCCAGCTCCCCCGGGACAGGGAACACTGAAGCTTTCTTT.

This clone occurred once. The CDR3 sequence is CASSLQSYGYTF. The CDR3 DNA is TGTGCCAGCAGTTTACAGTCGTATGGCTACACCTTC. The V gene is TRBV12-3 or TRBV12-4, the J gene TRBJ1-2; no definite D call. The CDR3 length is 12 residues. V gave up 2 bases and J gave up 5 bases, with 6 bases separating them.

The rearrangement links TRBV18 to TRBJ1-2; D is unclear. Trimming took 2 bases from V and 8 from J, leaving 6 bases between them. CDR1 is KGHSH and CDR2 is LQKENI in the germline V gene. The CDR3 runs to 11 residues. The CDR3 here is CASSPILGYTF. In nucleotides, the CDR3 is TGTGCCAGCTCACCAATTCTCGGCTACACCTTC. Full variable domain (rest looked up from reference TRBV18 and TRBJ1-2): NAGVMQNPRHLVRRRGQEARLRCSPMKGHSHVYWYRQLPEEGLKFMVYLQKENIIDESGMPKERFSAEFPKEGPSILRIQQVVRGDSAAYFCASSPILGYTFGSGTRLTVV.